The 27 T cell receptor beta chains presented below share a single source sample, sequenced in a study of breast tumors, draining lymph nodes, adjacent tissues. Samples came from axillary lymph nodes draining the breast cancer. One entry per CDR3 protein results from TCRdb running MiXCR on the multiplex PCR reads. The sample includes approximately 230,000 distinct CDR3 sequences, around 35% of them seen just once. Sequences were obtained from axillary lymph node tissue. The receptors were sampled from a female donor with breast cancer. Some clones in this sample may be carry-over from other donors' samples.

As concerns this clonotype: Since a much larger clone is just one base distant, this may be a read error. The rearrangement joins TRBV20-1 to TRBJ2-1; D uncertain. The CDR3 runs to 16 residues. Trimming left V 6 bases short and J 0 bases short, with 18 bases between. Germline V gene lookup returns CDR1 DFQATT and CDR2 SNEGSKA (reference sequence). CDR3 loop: CSAPSAEKLSYNEQFF. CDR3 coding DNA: TGCAGTGCCCCCTCGGCGGAGAAACTCTCCTACAATGAGCAGTTCTTC.

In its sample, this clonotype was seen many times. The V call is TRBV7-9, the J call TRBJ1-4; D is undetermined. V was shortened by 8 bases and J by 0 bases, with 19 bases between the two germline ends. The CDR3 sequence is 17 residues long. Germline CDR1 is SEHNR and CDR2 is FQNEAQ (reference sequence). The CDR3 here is CASVLAPGVATNEKLFF. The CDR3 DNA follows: TGTGCCAGCGTTCTGGCACCAGGCGTTGCAACTAATGAAAAACTGTTTTTT.

The CDR3 bases are TGTGCCAGCAGAAGAGGACTAGCGACAGATACGCAGTATTTT. It specifies CASRRGLATDTQYF. The V and J genes are TRBV10-3 and TRBJ2-3, with 9 nucleotides matching TRBD2. Germline V gives CDR1 ENHRY, CDR2 SYGVKD. Losses at the gene ends were 10 bases for V and 3 bases for J; bases not matched to a gene: 8. The CDR3 has 14 residues.

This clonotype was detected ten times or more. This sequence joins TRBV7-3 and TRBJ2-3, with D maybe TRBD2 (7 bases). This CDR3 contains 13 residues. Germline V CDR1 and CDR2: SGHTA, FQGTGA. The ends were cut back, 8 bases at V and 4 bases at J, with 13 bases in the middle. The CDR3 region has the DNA TGTGCCAGCGGAAAGGGGGGGGCAGATACGCAGTATTTT. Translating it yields CASGKGGADTQYF.

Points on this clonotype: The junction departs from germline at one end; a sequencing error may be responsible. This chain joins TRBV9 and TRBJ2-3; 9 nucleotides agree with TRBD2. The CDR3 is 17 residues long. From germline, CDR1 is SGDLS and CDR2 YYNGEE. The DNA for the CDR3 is TGTGCCAGCAGCGTAGCTAGCGGGGATTCTAGCACAGCTACGCAGTATTTT. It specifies CASSVASGDSSTATQYF. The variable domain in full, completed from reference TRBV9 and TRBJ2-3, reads DSGVTQTPKHLITATGQRVTLRCSPRSGDLSVYWYQQSLDQGLQFLIQYYNGEERAKGNILERFSAQQFPDLHSELNLSSLELGDSALYFCASSVASGDSSTATQYFGPGTRLTVL.

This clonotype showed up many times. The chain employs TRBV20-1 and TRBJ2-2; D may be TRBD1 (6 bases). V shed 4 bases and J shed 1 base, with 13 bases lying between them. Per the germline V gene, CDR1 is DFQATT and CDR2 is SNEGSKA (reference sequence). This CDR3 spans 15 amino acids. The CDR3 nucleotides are TGCAGTGCTACCTCGACAGGCCTGAACACCGGGGAGCTGTTTTTT. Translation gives CSATSTGLNTGELFF.

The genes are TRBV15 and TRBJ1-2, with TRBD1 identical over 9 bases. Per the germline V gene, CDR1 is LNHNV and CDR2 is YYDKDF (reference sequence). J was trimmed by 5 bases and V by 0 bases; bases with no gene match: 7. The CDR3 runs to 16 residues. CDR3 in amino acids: CATSREIGTGTYGYTF. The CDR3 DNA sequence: TGTGCCACCAGCAGAGAAATCGGGACAGGGACATATGGCTACACCTTC.

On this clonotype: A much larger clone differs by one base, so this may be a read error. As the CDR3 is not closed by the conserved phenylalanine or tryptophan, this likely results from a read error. The CDR3 region is CASIGWGTDTQYL. Here the CDR3 DNA reads TGTGCCAGCATCGGGTGGGGCACAGATACGCAGTATCTT. The rearrangement links TRBV6-1 to TRBJ2-3; the D is unclear. The CDR3 sequence is 13 residues long. Germline CDR1 MNHNS, CDR2 SASEGT. V gave up 7 bases and J gave up 1 base, with 9 bases separating them.

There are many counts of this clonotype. The CDR3 DNA sequence: TGCGCCAGCAGCTTTGTCGGGGACAATGAGCAGTTCTTC. Its translation is CASSFVGDNEQFF. The chain joins TRBV5-1 to TRBJ2-1, with a possible D match to TRBD2 (5 bases). The V end lost 2 bases, the J end lost 5 bases, and 8 bases lay between the germline ends. The CDR3 is 13 amino acids. The germline gives CDR1 SGHRS, CDR2 YFSETQ.

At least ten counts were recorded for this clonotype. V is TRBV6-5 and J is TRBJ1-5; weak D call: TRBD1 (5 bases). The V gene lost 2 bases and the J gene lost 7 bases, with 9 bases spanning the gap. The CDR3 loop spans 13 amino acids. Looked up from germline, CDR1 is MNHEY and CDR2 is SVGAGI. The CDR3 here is CASSYGGKQPQHF. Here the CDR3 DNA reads TGTGCCAGCAGTTACGGGGGGAAACAGCCCCAGCATTTT.

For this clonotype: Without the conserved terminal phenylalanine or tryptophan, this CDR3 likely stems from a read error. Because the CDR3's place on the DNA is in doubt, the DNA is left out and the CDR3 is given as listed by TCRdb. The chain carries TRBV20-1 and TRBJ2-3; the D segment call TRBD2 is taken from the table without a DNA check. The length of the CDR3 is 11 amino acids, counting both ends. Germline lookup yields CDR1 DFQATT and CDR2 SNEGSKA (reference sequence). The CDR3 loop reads CSARDRESSGY.

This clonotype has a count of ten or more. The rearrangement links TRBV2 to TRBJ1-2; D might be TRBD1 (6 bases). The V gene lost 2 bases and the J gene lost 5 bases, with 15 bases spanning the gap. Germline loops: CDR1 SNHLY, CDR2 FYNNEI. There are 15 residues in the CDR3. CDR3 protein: CASSERGRWGYGYTF. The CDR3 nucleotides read TGTGCCAGCAGTGAACGGGGGCGCTGGGGGTATGGCTACACCTTC.

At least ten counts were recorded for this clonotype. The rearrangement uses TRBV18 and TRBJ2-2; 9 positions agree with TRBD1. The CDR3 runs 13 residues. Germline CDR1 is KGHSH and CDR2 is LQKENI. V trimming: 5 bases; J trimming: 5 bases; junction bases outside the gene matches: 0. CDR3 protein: CASSGQGTGELFF. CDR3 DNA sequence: TGTGCCAGCTCAGGACAGGGGACCGGGGAGCTGTTTTTT.

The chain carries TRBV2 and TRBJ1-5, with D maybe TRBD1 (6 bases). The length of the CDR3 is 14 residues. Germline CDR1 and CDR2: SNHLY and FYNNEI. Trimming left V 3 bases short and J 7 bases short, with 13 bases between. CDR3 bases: TGTGCCAGCAGTGAGCGGGACATTGGGCAGCCCCAGCATTTT. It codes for CASSERDIGQPQHF. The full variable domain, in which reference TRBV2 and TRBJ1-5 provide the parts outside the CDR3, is EPEVTQTPSHQVTQMGQEVILRCVPISNHLYFYWYRQILGQKVEFLVSFYNNEISEKSEIFDDQFSVERPDGSNFTLKIRSTKLEDSAMYFCASSERDIGQPQHFGDGTRLSIL.

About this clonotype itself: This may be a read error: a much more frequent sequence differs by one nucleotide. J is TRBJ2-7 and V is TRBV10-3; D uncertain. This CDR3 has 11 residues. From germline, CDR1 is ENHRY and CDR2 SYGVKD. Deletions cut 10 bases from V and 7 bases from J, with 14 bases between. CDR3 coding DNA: TGTGCCAGCTTGGCTGACAATGAGCAGTACTTC. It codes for CASLADNEQYF.

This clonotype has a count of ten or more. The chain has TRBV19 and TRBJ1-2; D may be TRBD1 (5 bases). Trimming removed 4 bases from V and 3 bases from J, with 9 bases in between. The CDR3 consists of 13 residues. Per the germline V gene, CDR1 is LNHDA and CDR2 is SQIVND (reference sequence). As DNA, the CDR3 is TGTGCCAGTAGTACGGGACCGGACTATGGCTACACCTTC. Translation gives CASSTGPDYGYTF.

The chain's CDR3 is CASSSGRVTDTQYF. CDR3 bases: TGTGCCAGCAGCTCCGGGAGGGTGACAGATACGCAGTATTTT. V usage is TRBV12-3 or TRBV12-4 and J usage is TRBJ2-3, with 8 bases fitting TRBD2. The junction had 5 bases not matched to a gene; V was cut back by 6 bases and J by 3 bases. CDR3 size: 14 residues.

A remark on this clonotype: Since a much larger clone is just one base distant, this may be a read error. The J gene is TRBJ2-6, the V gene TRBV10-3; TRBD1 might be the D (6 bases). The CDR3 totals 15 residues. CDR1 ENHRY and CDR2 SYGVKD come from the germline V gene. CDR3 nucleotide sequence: TGTGCCATCAGTAACTCAGGGGCTGGGGCCAACGTCCCGACTTTC. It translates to CAISNSGAGANVPTF.

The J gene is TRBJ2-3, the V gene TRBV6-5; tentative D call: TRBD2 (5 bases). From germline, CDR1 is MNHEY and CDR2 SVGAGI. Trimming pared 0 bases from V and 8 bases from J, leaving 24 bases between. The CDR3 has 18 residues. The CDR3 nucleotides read TGTGCCAGCAGTTACTCGATCCTCGCGGGTGGGCGCGAAGGTACGCAGTATTTT. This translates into CASSYSILAGGREGTQYF.

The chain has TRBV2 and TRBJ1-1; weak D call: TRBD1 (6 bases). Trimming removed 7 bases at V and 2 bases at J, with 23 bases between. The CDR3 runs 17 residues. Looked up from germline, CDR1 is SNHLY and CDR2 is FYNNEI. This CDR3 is CASKMRDTRKLNTEAFF. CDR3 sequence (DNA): TGTGCCAGCAAAATGCGGGACACCCGAAAGTTAAACACTGAAGCTTTCTTT. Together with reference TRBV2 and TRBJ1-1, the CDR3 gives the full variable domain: EPEVTQTPSHQVTQMGQEVILRCVPISNHLYFYWYRQILGQKVEFLVSFYNNEISEKSEIFDDQFSVERPDGSNFTLKIRSTKLEDSAMYFCASKMRDTRKLNTEAFFGQGTRLTVV.

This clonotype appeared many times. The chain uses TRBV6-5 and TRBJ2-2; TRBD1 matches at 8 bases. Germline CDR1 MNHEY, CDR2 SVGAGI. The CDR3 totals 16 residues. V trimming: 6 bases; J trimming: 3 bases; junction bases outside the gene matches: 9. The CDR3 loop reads CASRLGQGVDTGELFF. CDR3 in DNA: TGTGCCAGCAGGCTAGGACAGGGCGTGGACACCGGGGAGCTGTTTTTT.

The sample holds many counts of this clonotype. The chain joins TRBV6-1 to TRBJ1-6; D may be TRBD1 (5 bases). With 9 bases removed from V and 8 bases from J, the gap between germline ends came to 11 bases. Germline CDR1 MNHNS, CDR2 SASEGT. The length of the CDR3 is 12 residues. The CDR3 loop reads CASTRGDSPLHF. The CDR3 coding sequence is TGTGCCAGTACCCGAGGGGATTCACCCCTCCACTTT.

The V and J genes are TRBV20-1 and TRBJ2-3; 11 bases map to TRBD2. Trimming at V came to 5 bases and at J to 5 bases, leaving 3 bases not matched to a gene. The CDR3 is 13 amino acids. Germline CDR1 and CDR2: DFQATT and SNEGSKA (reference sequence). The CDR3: CSADGLAGDTQYF. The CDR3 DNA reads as TGCAGTGCTGACGGACTAGCGGGAGATACGCAGTATTTT.

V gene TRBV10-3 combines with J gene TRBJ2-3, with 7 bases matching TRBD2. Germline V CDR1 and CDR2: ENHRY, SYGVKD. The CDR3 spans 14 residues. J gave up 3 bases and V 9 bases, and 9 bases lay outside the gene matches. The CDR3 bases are TGTGCCATTGTTGGCGGGGGTAGGACAGATACGCAGTATTTT. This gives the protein CAIVGGGRTDTQYF.

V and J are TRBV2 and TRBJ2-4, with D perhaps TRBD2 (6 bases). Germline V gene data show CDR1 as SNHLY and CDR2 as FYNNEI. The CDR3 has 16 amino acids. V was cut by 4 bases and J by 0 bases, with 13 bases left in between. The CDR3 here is CASSVRLGLAKNIQYF. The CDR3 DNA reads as TGTGCCAGCAGTGTAAGACTAGGTTTAGCCAAAAACATTCAGTACTTC.

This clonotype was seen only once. CDR3 nucleotide sequence: TGTGCCAGCAGTTTAGAGGAAAAACTGTTTTTT. It encodes CASSLEEKLFF. The J gene is TRBJ1-4, the V gene TRBV12-3 or TRBV12-4; D remains ambiguous. CDR3 length: 11 amino acids. V was shortened by 1 base and J by 8 bases, with 2 bases between the two germline ends.

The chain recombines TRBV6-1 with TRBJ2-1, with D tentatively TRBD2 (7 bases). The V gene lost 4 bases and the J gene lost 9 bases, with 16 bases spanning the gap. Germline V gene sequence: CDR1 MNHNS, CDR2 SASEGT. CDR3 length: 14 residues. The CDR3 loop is CASSAQGGVVEQFF. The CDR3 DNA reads TGTGCCAGCAGTGCCCAAGGGGGGGTGGTTGAGCAGTTCTTC.